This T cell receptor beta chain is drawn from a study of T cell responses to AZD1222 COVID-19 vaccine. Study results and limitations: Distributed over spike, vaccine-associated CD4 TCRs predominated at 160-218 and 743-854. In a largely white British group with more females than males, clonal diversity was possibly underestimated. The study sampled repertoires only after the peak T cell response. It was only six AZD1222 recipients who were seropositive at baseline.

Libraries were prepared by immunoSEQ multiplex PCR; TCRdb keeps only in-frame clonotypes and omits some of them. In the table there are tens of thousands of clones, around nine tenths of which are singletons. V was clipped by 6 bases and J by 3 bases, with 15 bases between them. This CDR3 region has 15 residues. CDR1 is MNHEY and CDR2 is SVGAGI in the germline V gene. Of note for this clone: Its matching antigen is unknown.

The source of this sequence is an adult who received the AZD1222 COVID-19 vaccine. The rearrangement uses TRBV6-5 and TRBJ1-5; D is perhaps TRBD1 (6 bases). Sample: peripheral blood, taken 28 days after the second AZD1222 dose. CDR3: CASSLTGINNQPQHF. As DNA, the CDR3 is TGTGCCAGCAGCTTGACAGGTATTAACAATCAGCCCCAGCATTTT.